The 21 T cell receptor beta chains given below trace back to one sample, sequenced in a study of blood T cell repertoires in COVID-19. Method: immunoSEQ multiplex PCR; TCRdb's copy keeps in-frame clones and lacks some. This table has 150,000 or so clones, 83% appearing once. Sequenced: peripheral blood. These receptors were obtained from a woman aged 55-75 years with COVID-19, enrolled during active disease.

The J gene is TRBJ2-7, the V gene TRBV18; 8 nucleotides agree with TRBD1. The CDR3 is 16 amino acids. V shed 2 bases and J 7 bases; nucleotides not matched to a gene: 13. The V gene's germline CDR1 is KGHSH and CDR2 LQKENI. In nucleotides, the CDR3 is TGTGCCAGCTCACCATCACCTGGGACAGGAGTCTGGGAGCAGTACTTC. It translates to CASSPSPGTGVWEQYF.

The rearrangement joins TRBV19 to TRBJ2-7; D may be TRBD2 (6 bases). Germline-derived CDR1 and CDR2 are LNHDA and SQIVND (reference sequence). V lost 2 bases and J lost 3, with 11 bases in between. The CDR3 spans 14 residues. CDR3 amino acids: CASSIFGGIYEQYF. CDR3 sequence (DNA): TGTGCCAGTAGTATATTCGGGGGAATCTACGAGCAGTACTTC. Supplemented by reference TRBV19 and TRBJ2-7, the full variable domain reads DGGITQSPKYLFRKEGQNVTLSCEQNLNHDAMYWYRQDPGQGLRLIYYSQIVNDFQKGDIAEGYSVSREKKESFPLTVTSAQKNPTAFYLCASSIFGGIYEQYFGPGTRLTVT.

V and J are TRBV5-5 and TRBJ2-5, with 8 positions matching TRBD2. Germline CDR1 reads SGHKS; CDR2 reads YYEKEE (reference sequence). J gave up 2 bases and V 4 bases, and 7 bases lay outside the gene matches. The CDR3 runs 15 residues. The CDR3 nucleotides read TGTGCCAGCAGCGATGGCGGGGGGATTCAAGAGACCCAGTACTTC. This translates into CASSDGGGIQETQYF. Drawing the rest from reference TRBV5-5 and TRBJ2-5, the complete variable domain is DAGVTQSPTHLIKTRGQQVTLRCSPISGHKSVSWYQQVLGQGPQFIFQYYEKEERGRGNFPDRFSARQFPNYSSELNVNALLLGDSALYLCASSDGGGIQETQYFGPGTRLLVL.

The J gene is TRBJ2-7, the V gene TRBV5-6, with TRBD2 matching over 9 bases. In germline, CDR1 is SGHDT, CDR2 YYEEEE. The V segment lost 6 bases and the J segment 7 bases; nucleotides outside the gene matches: 11. The CDR3 is 14 amino acids. CDR3 nucleotide sequence: TGTGCCAGCAAGTGGGCGGGAGGGCCCATAGAGCAGTACTTC. Residues: CASKWAGGPIEQYF.

This clone appeared many times. The chain recombines TRBV7-9 with TRBJ2-1, with 7 bases fitting TRBD1. J gave up 5 bases and V 3 bases, and 10 bases lay outside the gene matches. This CDR3 is 16 amino acids long. Germline CDR1 is SEHNR and CDR2 is FQNEAQ (reference sequence). CDR3 coding DNA: TGTGCCAGCAGCTTGGGGGTGGGGACAGTGGACAATGAGCAGTTCTTC. Amino acid sequence: CASSLGVGTVDNEQFF.

On this clone itself: The junction departs from germline at one end; a sequencing error may be responsible. This chain connects TRBV7-7 to TRBJ1-1, with D unclear. The CDR3 spans 13 residues. Germline CDR1 and CDR2: SSHAT and FNYEAQ (reference sequence). CDR3: CASSLGRNTEAFF. The CDR3 region has the DNA TGTGCTAGCAGCTTAGGCAGGAACACTGAAGCTTTCTTT.

This chain uses TRBV18 with TRBJ2-5; no clear D gene. In germline, CDR1 is KGHSH, CDR2 LQKENI. V was clipped by 0 bases and J by 5 bases, with 10 bases between them. The CDR3 runs to 14 residues. CDR3 residues: CASSPPVLGETQYF. The CDR3 DNA sequence: TGTGCCAGCTCACCACCTGTACTCGGGGAGACCCAGTACTTC.

Ten or more counts support this clone. The V call is TRBV6-5, the J call TRBJ2-1; 10 bases fit TRBD1. The CDR3 contains 15 residues. V trimming: 7 bases; J trimming: 6 bases; junction bases outside the gene matches: 9. CDR1 is MNHEY, CDR2 SVGAGI, per germline. Here the CDR3 reads CASTDPGQGINEQFF. DNA of the CDR3: TGTGCCAGCACCGATCCGGGACAGGGGATCAATGAGCAGTTCTTC.

CDR3 coding DNA: TGTGCCAGCAGCCCAGCCGGACAGGGGTCGCACTATGGCTACACCTTC. Protein sequence: CASSPAGQGSHYGYTF. This chain links TRBV3-1 (or the pseudogene TRBV3-2) with TRBJ1-2; TRBD1 agrees at 9 bases. V trimming: 4 bases; J trimming: 3 bases; junction bases outside the gene matches: 9. CDR3 size: 16 residues. From germline, CDR1 is LGHDT and CDR2 YNNKEL (reference sequence).

This chain joins TRBV29-1 and TRBJ1-1, with 9 bases fitting TRBD1. This CDR3 is 13 amino acids long. Trimming removed 6 bases from V and 1 base from J; junction bases left unmatched: 3. From germline, CDR1 is SQVTM and CDR2 ANQGSEA. CDR3 protein: CSVGQGSNTEAFF. In nucleotides, the CDR3 is TGCAGCGTCGGACAGGGGTCGAACACTGAAGCTTTCTTT.

The chain employs TRBV14 and TRBJ2-6; tentatively, D is TRBD2 (6 bases). The CDR3 extends over 17 amino acids. Trimming pared 5 bases from V and 0 bases from J, leaving 14 bases between. CDR1 is SGHDN and CDR2 is FVKESK in the germline V gene. The CDR3 here is CASSKGLLSSGANVLTF. In DNA, the CDR3 is TGTGCCAGCAGCAAGGGACTTCTAAGCTCTGGGGCCAACGTCCTGACTTTC. The variable domain in full, completed from reference TRBV14 and TRBJ2-6, reads EAGVTQFPSHSVIEKGQTVTLRCDPISGHDNLYWYRRVMGKEIKFLLHFVKESKQDESGMPNNRFLAERTGGTYSTLKVQPAELEDSGVYFCASSKGLLSSGANVLTFGAGSRLTVL.

The V and J genes are TRBV6-6 and TRBJ1-1; 7 positions agree with TRBD1. Germline lookup yields CDR1 MNHNY and CDR2 SVGAGI (reference sequence). CDR3 length: 14 residues. The ends lost 7 bases at V and 9 bases at J; junction bases unmatched: 14. CDR3 protein: CASTRDSLKEKAFF. CDR3 DNA sequence: TGTGCCAGCACTCGGGACAGCCTCAAGGAGAAAGCTTTCTTT.

The V call is TRBV27, the J call TRBJ2-7, with 8 bases lining up with TRBD1. The V segment lost 7 bases and the J segment 0 bases; nucleotides outside the gene matches: 5. The CDR3 spans 14 residues. Per the germline V gene, CDR1 is MNHEY and CDR2 is SMNVEV (reference sequence). The CDR3 here is CASTPGQGSYEQYV. CDR3 DNA: TGTGCCAGCACCCCAGGACAGGGCTCCTACGAGCAGTACGTC.

For the CDR3, the DNA is TGCGCCAGCAGTGATCGGGGGAGGGCTGAAGCTTTCTTT. Its protein is CASSDRGRAEAFF. The chain recombines TRBV10-1 with TRBJ1-1; possible D gene TRBD1, 5 bases. Trimming removed 3 bases at V and 6 bases at J, with 11 bases between. The CDR3 is made up of 13 amino acids. The germline CDR1 and CDR2 sequences are WNHNN and SYGVQD (reference sequence).

This clone was seen only once. The genes are TRBV3-1 (or the pseudogene TRBV3-2) and TRBJ1-1; possible D gene TRBD1, 6 bases. CDR1 is LGHDT and CDR2 is YNNKEL in the germline V gene (reference sequence). With 7 bases removed from V and 3 bases from J, the gap between germline ends came to 18 bases. The CDR3 has 15 amino acids. CDR3: CASTPEQGGYTEAFF. The CDR3, as DNA: TGTGCCAGCACTCCTGAACAGGGAGGGTACACTGAAGCTTTCTTT.

The chain links TRBV5-1 to TRBJ1-3; 8 positions match TRBD1. Looked up from germline, CDR1 is SGHRS and CDR2 is YFSETQ. Germline trimming cut 4 bases from V and 4 bases from J; bases unmatched to any gene: 4. The CDR3 loop spans 14 amino acids. DNA for the CDR3: TGCGCCAGCAGCCGGGACAGGTCCGGAAACACCATATATTTT. This encodes CASSRDRSGNTIYF. The whole variable domain, filled in from reference TRBV5-1 and TRBJ1-3, reads KAGVTQTPRYLIKTRGQQVTLSCSPISGHRSVSWYQQTPGQGLQFLFEYFSETQRNKGNFPGRFSGRQFSNSRSEMNVSTLELGDSALYLCASSRDRSGNTIYFGEGSWLTVV.

The genes are TRBV3-1 (or the pseudogene TRBV3-2) and TRBJ2-5, with 7 bases identical to TRBD2. V lost 1 base, J lost 7 bases, and 9 bases stayed unmatched. The CDR3 length is 15 residues. Germline CDR1 is LGHDT and CDR2 is YNNKEL (reference sequence). The CDR3, as DNA: TGTGCCAGCAGCCAAGGTAGCGCGGGAGTAGGGACCCAGTACTTC. As protein: CASSQGSAGVGTQYF.

This rearrangement joins TRBV5-4 to TRBJ1-2; no reliable D call. Germline loops: CDR1 SGHNT, CDR2 YYREEE (reference sequence). Trimming shortened V by 0 bases and J by 3 bases, and 9 bases separated the two germline ends. This CDR3 region has 14 residues. CDR3 protein: CASSLGRRDYGYTF. The CDR3 DNA sequence: TGTGCCAGCAGCTTGGGCCGGCGGGACTATGGCTACACCTTC.

The chain uses TRBV3-1 (or the pseudogene TRBV3-2) and TRBJ2-3; D perhaps matches TRBD2 (7 bases). Germline V gives CDR1 LGHDT, CDR2 YNNKEL (reference sequence). The CDR3 runs 18 residues. Deletions cut 3 bases from V and 1 base from J, with 20 bases between. For the CDR3, the DNA is TGTGCCAGCAGCCAGGCGGGGGCTCGAGGTGCCGGCACAGATACGCAGTATTTT. Amino acids: CASSQAGARGAGTDTQYF.

This clone has a handful of counts. This chain joins TRBV27 and TRBJ1-2; tentatively, D is TRBD1 (6 bases). The CDR3 is 15 amino acids. From germline, CDR1 is MNHEY and CDR2 SMNVEV (reference sequence). The V gene lost 6 bases and the J gene lost 1 base, with 15 bases spanning the gap. CDR3 residues: CASSRGRGGNYGYTF. Here the CDR3 DNA reads TGTGCCAGCAGCCGAGGGAGGGGGGGTAACTATGGCTACACCTTC.

The chain carries TRBV2 and TRBJ2-2, with 7 bases lining up with TRBD1. The length of the CDR3 is 15 residues. CDR1 and CDR2 (germline): SNHLY, FYNNEI. The V segment lost 7 bases and the J segment 2 bases; nucleotides outside the gene matches: 7. The CDR3 DNA sequence: TGTGCCAGCAACGATTGGGACAGAAACACCGGGGAGCTGTTTTTT. Translating gives CASNDWDRNTGELFF.